These 5 T cell receptor beta chains came from one sample sequenced in a study of T cell responses to AZD1222 COVID-19 vaccine. Only in-frame clones appear in the TCRdb table, and some are missing; sequencing was by immunoSEQ multiplex PCR. The repertoire consists of about 57,000 clones, with approximately 86% occurring once and the leading ten covering about a sixth. Here the sequenced sample was peripheral blood, taken on day 0 of AZD1222 vaccination. These receptors were obtained from an adult in good health.

This chain connects TRBV5-1 to TRBJ2-2, with 10 bases aligning to TRBD2. Trimming cost V 4 bases and J 5 bases; bases outside gene matches: 8. CDR3 length: 16 residues. Germline loops: CDR1 SGHRS, CDR2 YFSETQ. The CDR3 here is CASSQIAGGSTGELFF. The CDR3 DNA reads as TGCGCCAGCAGCCAGATAGCGGGAGGATCTACCGGGGAGCTGTTTTTT.

The chain combines TRBV7-3 with TRBJ2-7; unclear D gene. The CDR3 is 14 residues long. Germline lookup yields CDR1 SGHTA and CDR2 FQGTGA. V was cut by 5 bases and J by 0 bases, with 11 bases left in between. The CDR3 region has the DNA TGTGCCAGCAGCCTCCAACCCGGCTCCTACGAGCAGTACTTC. This codes for CASSLQPGSYEQYF.

This rearrangement joins TRBV4-3 to TRBJ1-2; D is unresolved. The V and J ends lost 0 bases and 0 bases respectively, with 8 bases between them. CDR1 is LGHNA, CDR2 YSLEER, per germline. The CDR3 has 15 residues. CDR3 bases: TGCGCCAGCAGCCAAGACGCTAAAGCTAACTATGGCTACACCTTC. Amino acid sequence: CASSQDAKANYGYTF.

The V call is TRBV5-6, the J call TRBJ2-2; no clear D gene. From germline, CDR1 is SGHDT and CDR2 YYEEEE. V was trimmed by 4 bases and J by 6 bases, leaving 10 bases between them. The CDR3 contains 13 residues. Here the CDR3 DNA reads TGTGCCAGCAGCAGTGGAAGGGCCGGGGAGCTGTTTTTT. Its protein product is CASSSGRAGELFF.

This chain joins TRBV25-1 and TRBJ2-3; 9 bases align to TRBD2. V gave up 0 bases and J gave up 4 bases; unmatched junction bases: 8. Germline-derived CDR1 and CDR2 are MGHDK and SYGVNS. The length of the CDR3 is 17 residues. The CDR3 nucleotides read TGTGCCAGCAGTGAATACGGTCGGACTAGCGCCTCAGATACGCAGTATTTT. Residues: CASSEYGRTSASDTQYF.